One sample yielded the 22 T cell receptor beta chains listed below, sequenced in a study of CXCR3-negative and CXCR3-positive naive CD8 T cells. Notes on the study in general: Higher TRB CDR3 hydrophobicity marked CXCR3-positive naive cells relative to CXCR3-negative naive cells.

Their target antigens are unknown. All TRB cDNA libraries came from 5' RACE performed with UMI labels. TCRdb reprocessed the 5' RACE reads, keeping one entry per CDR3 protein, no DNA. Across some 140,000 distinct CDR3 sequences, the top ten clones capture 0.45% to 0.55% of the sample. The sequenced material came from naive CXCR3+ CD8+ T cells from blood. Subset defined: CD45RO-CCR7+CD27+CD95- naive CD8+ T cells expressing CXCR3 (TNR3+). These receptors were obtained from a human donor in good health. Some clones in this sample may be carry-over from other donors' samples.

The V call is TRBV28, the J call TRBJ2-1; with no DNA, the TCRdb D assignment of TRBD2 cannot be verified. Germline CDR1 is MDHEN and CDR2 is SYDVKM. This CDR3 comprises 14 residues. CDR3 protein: CASSLLLAGNEQFF.

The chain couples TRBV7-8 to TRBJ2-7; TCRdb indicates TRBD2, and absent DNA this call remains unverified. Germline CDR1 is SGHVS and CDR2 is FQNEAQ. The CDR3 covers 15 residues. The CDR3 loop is CASSATSVLSYEQYF.

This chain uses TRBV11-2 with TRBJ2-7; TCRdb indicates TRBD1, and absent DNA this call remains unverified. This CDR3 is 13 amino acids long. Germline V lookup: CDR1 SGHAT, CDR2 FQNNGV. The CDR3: CASSLIRGFEQYF.

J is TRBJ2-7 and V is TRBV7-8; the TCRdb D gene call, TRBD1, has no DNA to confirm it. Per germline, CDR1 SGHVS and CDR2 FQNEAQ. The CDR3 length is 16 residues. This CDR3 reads CASSLAGQGAKNEQYF. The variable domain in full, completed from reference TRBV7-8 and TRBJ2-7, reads GAGVSQSPRYKVAKRGQDVALRCDPISGHVSLFWYQQALGQGPEFLTYFQNEAQLDKSGLPSDRFFAERPEGSVSTLKIQRTQQEDSAVYLCASSLAGQGAKNEQYFGPGTRLTVT.

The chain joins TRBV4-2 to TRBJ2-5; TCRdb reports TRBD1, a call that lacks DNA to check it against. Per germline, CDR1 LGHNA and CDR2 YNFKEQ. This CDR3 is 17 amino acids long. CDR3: CASSQDFKGALGETQYF.

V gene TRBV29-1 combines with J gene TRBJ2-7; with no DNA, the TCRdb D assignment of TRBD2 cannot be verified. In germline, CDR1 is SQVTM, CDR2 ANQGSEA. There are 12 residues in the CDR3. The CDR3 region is CSVLAEGDEQYF.

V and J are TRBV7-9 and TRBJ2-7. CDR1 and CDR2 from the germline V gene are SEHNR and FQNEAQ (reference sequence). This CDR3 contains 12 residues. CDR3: CASSLADVEQYF. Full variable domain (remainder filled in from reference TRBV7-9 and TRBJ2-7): DTGVSQNPRHKITKRGQNVTFRCDPISEHNRLYWYRQTLGQGPEFLTYFQNEAQLEKSRLLSDRFSAERPKGSFSTLEIQRTEQGDSAMYLCASSLADVEQYFGPGTRLTVT.

This CDR3 is CSAPWRENYGYTF. The J gene is TRBJ1-2, the V gene TRBV20-1. The CDR3 contains 13 residues. In germline, CDR1 is DFQATT, CDR2 SNEGSKA (reference sequence).

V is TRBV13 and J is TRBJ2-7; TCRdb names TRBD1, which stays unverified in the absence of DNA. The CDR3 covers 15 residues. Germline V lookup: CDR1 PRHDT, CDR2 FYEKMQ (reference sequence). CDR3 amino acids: CASSLEGQGFHEQYF.

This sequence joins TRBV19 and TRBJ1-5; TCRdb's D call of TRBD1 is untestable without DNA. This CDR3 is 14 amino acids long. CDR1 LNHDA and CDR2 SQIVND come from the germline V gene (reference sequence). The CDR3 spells CASRGGLSNQPQHF.

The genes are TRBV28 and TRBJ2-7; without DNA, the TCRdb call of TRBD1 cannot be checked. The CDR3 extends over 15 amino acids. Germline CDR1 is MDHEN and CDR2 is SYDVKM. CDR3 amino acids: CASIYGPGLNDEQYF.

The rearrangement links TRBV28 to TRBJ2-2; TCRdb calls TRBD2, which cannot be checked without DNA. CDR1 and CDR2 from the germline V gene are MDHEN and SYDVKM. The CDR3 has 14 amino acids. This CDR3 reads CASSTLASSGELFF.

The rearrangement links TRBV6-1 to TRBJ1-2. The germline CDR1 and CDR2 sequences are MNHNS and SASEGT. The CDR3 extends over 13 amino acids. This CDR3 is CASSHDTGYGYTF.

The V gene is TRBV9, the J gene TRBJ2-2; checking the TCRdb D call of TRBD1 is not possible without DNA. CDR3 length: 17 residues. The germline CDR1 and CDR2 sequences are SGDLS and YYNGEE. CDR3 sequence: CASSAQGEGGIVGELFF.

The CDR3 region is CSARDHPSGSYEQYF. The rearrangement links TRBV20-1 to TRBJ2-7; as DNA is missing, the TRBD2 call by TCRdb cannot be tested. The CDR3 is 15 residues long. Germline V gene sequence: CDR1 DFQATT, CDR2 SNEGSKA (reference sequence).

The CDR3 here is CASSQGPGTEAFF. The genes are TRBV14 and TRBJ1-1; TCRdb names TRBD1, which stays unverified in the absence of DNA. The germline V gene has CDR1 SGHDN and CDR2 FVKESK. The CDR3 contains 13 residues. The full variable domain, completed using reference TRBV14 and TRBJ1-1, is EAGVTQFPSHSVIEKGQTVTLRCDPISGHDNLYWYRRVMGKEIKFLLHFVKESKQDESGMPNNRFLAERTGGTYSTLKVQPAELEDSGVYFCASSQGPGTEAFFGQGTRLTVV.

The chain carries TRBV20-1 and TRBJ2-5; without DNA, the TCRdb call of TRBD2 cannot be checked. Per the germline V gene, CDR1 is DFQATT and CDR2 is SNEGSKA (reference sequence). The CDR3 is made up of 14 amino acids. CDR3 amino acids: CSARAAGTSETQYF.

CDR3 loop: CASSHELAGGTRTDTQYF. V is TRBV6-5 and J is TRBJ2-3; TCRdb gives TRBD2 as the D gene, but with no DNA this cannot be confirmed. Germline values: CDR1 MNHEY, CDR2 SVGAGI. This CDR3 has 18 amino acids.

The CDR3 loop is CSVERTGQNSYEQYF. The gene calls are TRBV29-1 and TRBJ2-7; as DNA is missing, the TRBD1 call by TCRdb cannot be tested. Germline V CDR1 and CDR2: SQVTM, ANQGSEA. The CDR3 totals 15 residues.

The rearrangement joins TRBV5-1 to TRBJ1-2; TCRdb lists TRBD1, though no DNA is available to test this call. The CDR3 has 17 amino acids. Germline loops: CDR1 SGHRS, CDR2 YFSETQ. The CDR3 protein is CASSWGTGDRANYGYTF. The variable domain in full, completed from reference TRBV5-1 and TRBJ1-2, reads KAGVTQTPRYLIKTRGQQVTLSCSPISGHRSVSWYQQTPGQGLQFLFEYFSETQRNKGNFPGRFSGRQFSNSRSEMNVSTLELGDSALYLCASSWGTGDRANYGYTFGSGTRLTVV.

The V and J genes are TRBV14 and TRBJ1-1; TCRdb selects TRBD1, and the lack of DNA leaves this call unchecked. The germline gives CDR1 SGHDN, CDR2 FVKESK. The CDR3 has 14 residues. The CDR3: CASSRDRYGTEAFF.

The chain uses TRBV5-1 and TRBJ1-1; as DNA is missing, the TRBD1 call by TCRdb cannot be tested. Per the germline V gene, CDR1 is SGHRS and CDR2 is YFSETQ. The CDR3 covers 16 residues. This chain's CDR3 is CASSWVTGAMNTEAFF.